A single sample gave rise to the 26 T cell receptor beta chains below, sequenced in a study of T-cell reconstitution after alpha-beta-depleted transplantation in children. A TCRbeta library incorporating unique molecular identifiers was prepared. TCRdb recomputed calls from the PCR reads with MiXCR, one row per CDR3 protein. The table records some 260,000 distinct CDR3 sequences, roughly a quarter of them present only once. The sample here was PBMCs, mostly from graft donor cells, taken 360 days after TCRalphabeta/CD19-depleted stem cell transplant. The receptors here all came from a female patient aged 2-9 years who had a stem cell transplant for congenital amegakaryocytic thrombocytopenia, so the T cells may come from the graft donor.

The chain uses TRBV4-2 and TRBJ1-4; D possibly corresponds to TRBD1 (6 bases). This CDR3 is 15 amino acids long. Germline CDR1 and CDR2: LGHNA and YNFKEQ. V dropped 2 bases and J dropped 6 bases, with 13 bases sitting between them. This CDR3 is CASSQRGGVDEKLFF. The DNA for the CDR3 is TGTGCCAGCAGCCAAAGGGGGGGGGTGGATGAAAAACTGTTTTTT.

This clonotype was detected many times. J is TRBJ2-2 and V is TRBV12-3 or TRBV12-4, with D perhaps TRBD1 (6 bases). Trimming pared 8 bases from V and 3 bases from J, leaving 13 bases between. This CDR3 spans 14 amino acids. CDR3 in amino acids: CASLTAGDTGELFF. Here the CDR3 DNA reads TGTGCCAGCTTAACGGCAGGGGACACCGGGGAGCTGTTTTTT.

The chain combines TRBV20-1 with TRBJ1-2; a possible D gene is TRBD1 (5 bases). The ends were cut back, 1 base at V and 3 bases at J, with 15 bases in the middle. This CDR3 has 15 residues. Germline V CDR1 and CDR2: DFQATT, SNEGSKA (reference sequence). CDR3 loop: CSARGGGVGYYGYTF. In DNA form, the CDR3 reads TGCAGTGCTAGAGGGGGGGGAGTTGGATACTATGGCTACACCTTC.

The V gene is TRBV5-1, the J gene TRBJ2-7, with 11 nucleotides matching TRBD2. Germline V gives CDR1 SGHRS, CDR2 YFSETQ. The CDR3 runs to 12 residues. The junction had 5 bases not matched to a gene; V was cut back by 5 bases and J by 10 bases. Here the CDR3 DNA reads TGCGCCAGCAGGATAGCGGGAGGGCCTCAGTACTTC. Protein product: CASRIAGGPQYF.

The genes are TRBV4-2 and TRBJ2-7; D assignment may be TRBD1 or TRBD2 (5 bases each). Germline V gene lookup returns CDR1 LGHNA and CDR2 YNFKEQ. Deletions cut 1 base from V and 4 bases from J, with 20 bases between. The length of the CDR3 is 17 residues. This chain's CDR3 is CASSQGPPGRHRYEQYF. In nucleotides, the CDR3 is TGTGCCAGCAGCCAAGGACCACCGGGGCGACATCGGTACGAGCAGTACTTC.

This clonotype has ten or more counts. The chain combines TRBV4-1 with TRBJ2-7; D remains ambiguous. The V gene lost 4 bases and the J gene lost 3 bases, with 10 bases spanning the gap. CDR3 length: 13 residues. Germline-derived CDR1 and CDR2 are MGHRA and YSYEKL. The CDR3 DNA sequence: TGCGCCAGCAGCCGGGTTCCGGACTACGAGCAGTACTTC. This gives the protein CASSRVPDYEQYF.

This chain links TRBV19 with TRBJ2-1; possible D gene TRBD1, 6 bases. Looked up from germline, CDR1 is LNHDA and CDR2 is SQIVND (reference sequence). The CDR3 length is 15 residues. Trimming shortened V by 4 bases and J by 2 bases, and 12 bases separated the two germline ends. CDR3 sequence: CASSTRTEAYNEQFF. The CDR3 region has the DNA TGTGCCAGTAGTACTAGGACAGAAGCCTACAATGAGCAGTTCTTC.

Comments on this clonotype: Its ends do not fully match the called genes, so a read error is possible. The chain employs TRBV25-1 and TRBJ2-5, with D tentatively TRBD1 or TRBD2 (6 bases each). The CDR3 contains 15 residues. CDR1 MGHDK and CDR2 SYGVNS come from the germline V gene. The chain's CDR3 is CGSSVPRGERETQYF. CDR3 coding DNA: TGTGGCAGCAGTGTACCTAGGGGGGAGAGGGAGACCCAGTACTTC.

DNA of the CDR3: TGTGCCAGCAGTTTTTCCCTCGTGAGCGGGAGGGCCCCAGATACGCAGTATTTT. Translation: CASSFSLVSGRAPDTQYF. The chain joins TRBV28 to TRBJ2-3, with 10 bases aligning to TRBD2. CDR3 length equals 18 residues. Germline V lookup: CDR1 MDHEN, CDR2 SYDVKM. V shed 3 bases, J shed 4 bases, and the junction held 13 bases outside the gene matches.

V usage is TRBV16 and J usage is TRBJ1-6; 12 nucleotides match TRBD1. This CDR3 has 19 amino acids. V lost 1 base, J lost 10 bases, and 14 bases stayed unmatched. Germline V lookup: CDR1 KGHSY, CDR2 FQNENV. CDR3 sequence (DNA): TGTGCCAGCAGCCAATTCCCCGGGACAGGGGGCCCTTACAGCTCACCCCTCCACTTT. Its protein is CASSQFPGTGGPYSSPLHF. The complete variable domain, with remaining parts taken from reference TRBV16 and TRBJ1-6, reads GEEVAQTPKHLVRGEGQKAKLYCAPIKGHSYVFWYQQVLKNEFKFLISFQNENVFDETGMPKERFSAKCLPNSPCSLEIQATKLEDSAVYFCASSQFPGTGGPYSSPLHFGNGTRLTVT.

Worth noting for this clonotype: At one end the junction does not follow the germline gene, possibly because of a read error. V gene TRBV5-1 combines with J gene TRBJ1-2, with 8 bases lining up with TRBD1. Germline V gene lookup returns CDR1 SGHRS and CDR2 YFSETQ. CDR3 length: 12 amino acids. The CDR3 DNA sequence: TGTGCCAGCTCACTGGACAGGGTTGGCTACACCTTC. Residues: CASSLDRVGYTF.

The chain links TRBV5-1 to TRBJ2-3, with D uncertain. Germline V gene sequence: CDR1 SGHRS, CDR2 YFSETQ. CDR3 length: 14 amino acids. V was clipped by 2 bases and J by 6 bases, with 13 bases between them. The CDR3 region is CASSLGSLGDTQYF. Here the CDR3 DNA reads TGCGCCAGCAGCTTAGGGTCACTCGGGGATACGCAGTATTTT.

The V and J genes are TRBV12-3 or TRBV12-4 and TRBJ2-1; 8 nucleotides line up with TRBD1. The J segment lost 3 bases and the V segment lost 7 bases, leaving 8 bases of the junction unmatched. There are 15 residues in the CDR3. The CDR3 sequence is CASNIRTGLYNEQFF. DNA of the CDR3: TGTGCCAGCAATATTCGGACAGGGCTCTACAATGAGCAGTTCTTC.

This clonotype was found a few times. The chain employs TRBV7-8 and TRBJ2-7, with TRBD1 matching 9 bases. Germline-derived CDR1 and CDR2 are SGHVS and FQNEAQ. With 5 bases clipped from V and 12 bases from J, the junction kept 5 bases outside the gene matches. This CDR3 has 11 amino acids. The CDR3, as DNA: TGTGCCAGCAGCGGGGGGACAGGGCCGTACTTC. Encoded protein: CASSGGTGPYF.

This clonotype occurred a few times. The V call is TRBV6-1, the J call TRBJ2-1; no clear D. Germline V gene sequence: CDR1 MNHNS, CDR2 SASEGT. This CDR3 is built from 15 residues. Trimming removed 2 bases from V and 9 bases from J, with 17 bases in between. CDR3 sequence: CASSEKVGLVVEQFF. The CDR3 nucleotides are TGTGCCAGCAGTGAAAAAGTTGGCCTAGTGGTTGAGCAGTTCTTC.

The V call is TRBV5-6, the J call TRBJ1-2; D is unresolved. CDR3 size: 13 residues. Trimming pared 4 bases from V and 4 bases from J, leaving 11 bases between. Germline V gene lookup returns CDR1 SGHDT and CDR2 YYEEEE. CDR3 in DNA: TGTGCCAGCAGCCTCGGAGAAGGCTATGGCTACACCTTC. Its protein product is CASSLGEGYGYTF.

This clonotype has just a few counts. The chain uses TRBV4-1 and TRBJ2-1, with no clear D. Trimming left V 1 base short and J 4 bases short, with 5 bases between. Germline lookup yields CDR1 MGHRA and CDR2 YSYEKL. The CDR3 is 13 amino acids. The CDR3 coding sequence is TGCGCCAGCAGCCAAGCCGTTTACAATGAGCAGTTCTTC. Its protein product is CASSQAVYNEQFF.

The chain is built from TRBV14 and TRBJ2-1, with TRBD2 matching over 11 bases. The ends lost 4 bases at V and 5 bases at J; junction bases unmatched: 4. Germline V lookup: CDR1 SGHDN, CDR2 FVKESK. This CDR3 has 15 residues. Here the CDR3 reads CASSRTSGGDNEQFF. CDR3 in DNA: TGTGCCAGCAGCCGAACTAGCGGGGGAGACAATGAGCAGTTCTTC.

The CDR3 reads CSVAPWSTYINEQFF. In nucleotides, the CDR3 is TGCAGCGTTGCCCCCTGGAGTACCTATATCAATGAGCAGTTCTTC. V is TRBV29-1 and J is TRBJ2-1; no reliable D call. V was clipped by 4 bases and J by 6 bases, with 19 bases between them. The CDR3 covers 15 residues. From germline, CDR1 is SQVTM and CDR2 ANQGSEA.

V usage is TRBV2 and J usage is TRBJ2-7; D uncertain. V was clipped by 7 bases and J by 3 bases, with 13 bases between them. CDR3 length: 13 amino acids. The germline V gene encodes CDR1 SNHLY and CDR2 FYNNEI. The CDR3 region is CASTRTTYYEQYF. The CDR3 region has the DNA TGTGCCAGCACCAGGACGACATACTACGAGCAGTACTTC.

V is TRBV4-2 and J is TRBJ2-7; D tentatively reads TRBD1 or TRBD2 (5 bases each). Germline CDR1 reads LGHNA; CDR2 reads YNFKEQ. The CDR3 has 14 amino acids. V gave up 5 bases and J gave up 7 bases, with 18 bases separating them. For the CDR3, the DNA is TGTGCCAGCAGCAGAGGGACCACCCCGGGGGAGCAGTACTTC. It encodes CASSRGTTPGEQYF.

The gene calls are TRBV15 and TRBJ2-7; 12 positions match TRBD2. CDR1 LNHNV and CDR2 YYDKDF come from the germline V gene (reference sequence). This CDR3 has 19 residues. With V trimmed by 3 bases and J by 6 bases, 18 bases remained unmatched. CDR3 region: CATSSTRLTSGRRSLEQYF. Written as DNA, the CDR3 is TGTGCCACCAGCAGTACCCGACTGACTAGCGGGAGAAGGTCCCTCGAGCAGTACTTC. Supplemented by reference TRBV15 and TRBJ2-7, the full variable domain reads DAMVIQNPRYQVTQFGKPVTLSCSQTLNHNVMYWYQQKSSQAPKLLFHYYDKDFNNEADTPDNFQSRRPNTSFCFLDIRSPGLGDTAMYLCATSSTRLTSGRRSLEQYFGPGTRLTVT.

The chain joins TRBV12-3 or TRBV12-4 to TRBJ2-3, with D possibly TRBD2 on 7 matching bases. Trimming shortened V by 1 base and J by 0 bases, and 11 bases separated the two germline ends. There are 16 residues in the CDR3. The CDR3 DNA reads as TGTGCCAGCAGTTTAGGGGGGGGCGGAAGCACAGATACGCAGTATTTT. This sequence encodes CASSLGGGGSTDTQYF.

The chain recombines TRBV20-1 with TRBJ1-1; D gene unclear. V gave up 6 bases and J gave up 4 bases, with 15 bases separating them. In germline, CDR1 is DFQATT, CDR2 SNEGSKA (reference sequence). The CDR3 sequence is 13 residues long. The CDR3 DNA reads as TGCAGTGCCCTTGGACTGGCGCGCACTGAAGCTTTCTTT. As protein: CSALGLARTEAFF.

The rearrangement uses TRBV28 and TRBJ1-1; D might be TRBD1 (5 bases). The CDR3 is made up of 16 amino acids. Germline-derived CDR1 and CDR2 are MDHEN and SYDVKM. The V gene lost 6 bases and the J gene lost 3 bases, with 20 bases spanning the gap. The CDR3 nucleotides are TGTGCCAGCAGCTCCAGTGGGGCAGGGAGGGACACTGAAGCTTTCTTT. Translation gives CASSSSGAGRDTEAFF. Using reference TRBV28 and TRBJ1-1 for the parts outside the CDR3, the full variable domain is DVKVTQSSRYLVKRTGEKVFLECVQDMDHENMFWYRQDPGLGLRLIYFSYDVKMKEKGDIPEGYSVSREKKERFSLILESASTNQTSMYLCASSSSGAGRDTEAFFGQGTRLTVV.

This clonotype showed up just a few times. The chain recombines TRBV12-3 or TRBV12-4 with TRBJ1-4; 8 bases are shared with TRBD1. The CDR3 contains 13 residues. V lost 7 bases and J lost 8; bases outside the gene matches: 6. CDR3 loop: CASKTGVREKLFF. The CDR3, as DNA: TGTGCCAGCAAGACAGGGGTGAGAGAAAAACTGTTTTTT.